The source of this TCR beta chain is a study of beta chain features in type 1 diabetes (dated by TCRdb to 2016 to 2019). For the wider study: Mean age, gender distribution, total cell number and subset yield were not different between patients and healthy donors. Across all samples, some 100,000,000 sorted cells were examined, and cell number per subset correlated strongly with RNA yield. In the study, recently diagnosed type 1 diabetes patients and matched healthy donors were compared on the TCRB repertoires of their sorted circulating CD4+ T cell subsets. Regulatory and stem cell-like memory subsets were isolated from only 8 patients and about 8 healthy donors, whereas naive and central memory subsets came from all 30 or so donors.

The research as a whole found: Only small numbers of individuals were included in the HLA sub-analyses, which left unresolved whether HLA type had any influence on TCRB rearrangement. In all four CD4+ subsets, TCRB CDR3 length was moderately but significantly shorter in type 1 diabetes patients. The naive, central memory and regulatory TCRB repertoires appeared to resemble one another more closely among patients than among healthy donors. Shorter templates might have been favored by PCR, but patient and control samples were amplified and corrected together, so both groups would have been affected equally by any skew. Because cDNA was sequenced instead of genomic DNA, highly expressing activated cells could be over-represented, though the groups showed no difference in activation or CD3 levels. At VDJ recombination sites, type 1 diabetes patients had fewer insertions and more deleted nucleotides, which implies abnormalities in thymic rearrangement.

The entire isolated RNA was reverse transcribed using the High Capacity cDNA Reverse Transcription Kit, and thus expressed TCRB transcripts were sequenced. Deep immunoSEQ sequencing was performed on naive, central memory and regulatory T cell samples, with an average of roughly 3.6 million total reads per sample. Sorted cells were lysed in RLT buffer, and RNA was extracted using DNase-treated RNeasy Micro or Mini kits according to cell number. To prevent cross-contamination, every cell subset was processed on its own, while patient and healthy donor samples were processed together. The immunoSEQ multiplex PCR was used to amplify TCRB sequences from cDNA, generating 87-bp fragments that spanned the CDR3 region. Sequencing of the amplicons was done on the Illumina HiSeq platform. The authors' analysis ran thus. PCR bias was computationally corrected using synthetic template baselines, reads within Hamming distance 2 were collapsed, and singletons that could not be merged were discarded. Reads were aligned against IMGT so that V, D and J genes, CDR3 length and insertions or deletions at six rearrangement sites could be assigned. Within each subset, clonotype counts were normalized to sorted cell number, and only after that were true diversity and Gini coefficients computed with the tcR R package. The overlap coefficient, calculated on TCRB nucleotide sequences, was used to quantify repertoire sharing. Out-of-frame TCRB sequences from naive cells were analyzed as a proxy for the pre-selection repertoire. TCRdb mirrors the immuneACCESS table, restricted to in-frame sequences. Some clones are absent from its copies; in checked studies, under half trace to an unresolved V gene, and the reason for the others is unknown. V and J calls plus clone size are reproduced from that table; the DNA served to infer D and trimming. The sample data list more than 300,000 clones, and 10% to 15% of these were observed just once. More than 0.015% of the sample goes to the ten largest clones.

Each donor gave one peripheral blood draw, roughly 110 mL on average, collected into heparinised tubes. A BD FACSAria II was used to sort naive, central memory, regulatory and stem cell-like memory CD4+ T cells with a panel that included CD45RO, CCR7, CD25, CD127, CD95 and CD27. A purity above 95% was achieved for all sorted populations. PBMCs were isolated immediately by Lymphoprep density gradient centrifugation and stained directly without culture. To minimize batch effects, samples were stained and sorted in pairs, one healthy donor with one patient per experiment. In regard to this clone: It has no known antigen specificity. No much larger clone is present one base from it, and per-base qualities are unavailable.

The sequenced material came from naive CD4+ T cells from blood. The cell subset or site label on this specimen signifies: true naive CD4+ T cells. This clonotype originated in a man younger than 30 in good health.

CDR3 region: CASSGAAYEQYF. The base sequence is TGTGCCAGCAGTGGGGCAGCCTACGAGCAGTACTTC. The rearranged chain carries TRBV11-1 and TRBJ2-7; a weak D assignment points to TRBD1 (5 bases agree). From a lookup of the germline V gene (reference sequence), CDR1 and CDR2 are SGHAT and FQDESV. Reading from cysteine to phenylalanine, the CDR3 counts 12 amino acids. Only the CDR3 DNA is retained, 36 bases long and in frame from the first base. Trimming costs V 6 bases and J 2 bases, and their ends lie 8 bases apart. The reference TRBV11-1 and TRBJ2-7 proteins fill in what lies around the CDR3, so the full variable domain reads EAEVAQSPRYKITEKSQAVAFWCDPISGHATLYWYRQILGQGPELLVQFQDESVVDDSQLPKDRFSAERLKGVDSTLKIQPAELGDSAMYLCASSGAAYEQYFGPGTRLTVT.